This TCR beta chain is from a study of shared clonotypes between healthy human individuals. Study background: CD8 memory received one plate per donor, CD8 naive two, CD4 memory three and CD4 naive three. Whole-study findings and limits: Exclusively blood specimens were collected; tissue repertoires likely differ.

This clone was counted once. Its matching antigen is unknown. The same CDR3 can be traced to other DNA sequences in this sample. None of the donors, who were healthy HIV-negative adults, had recently had acute infections or vaccinations. Using immunoSEQ multiplex PCR, the repertoire was profiled, and TCRdb retains in-frame clones only, with some absent. The top ten clones hold 0.14% of a sample with 2,500,000 or so clones, just over 90% of them seen once. Germline-derived CDR1 and CDR2 are MNHEY and SVGAGI. The CDR3 covers 16 residues. Deletions cut 2 bases from V and 4 bases from J, with 14 bases between.

Sequencing was performed on naive CD4+ T cells sorted from blood. Subset given: CD45RA+ positively selected. This TCR came from a man aged 18 to 30 in good health. This rearrangement joins TRBV6-5 to TRBJ2-2; D may be TRBD1 or TRBD2 (6 bases each). The CDR3 region has the DNA TGTGCCAGCAGTTACGGGTTGGGGGGCGGCACCGGGGAGCTGTTTTTT. This codes for CASSYGLGGGTGELFF.